This T cell receptor (beta chain) was profiled in a study of tumor-infiltrating lymphocytes in oesophageal squamous cell carcinoma. TCRdb reprocessed the PCR reads via MiXCR and lists one record per CDR3 protein. The sample shows over 15,000 distinct CDR3 sequences, approximately 40% of them seen only once. V was clipped by 3 bases and J by 5 bases, with 14 bases between them. This CDR3 is built from 15 residues. Looked up from germline, CDR1 is SEHNR and CDR2 is FQNEAQ (reference sequence). The chain has TRBV7-9 and TRBJ2-1, with D possibly being TRBD2 (6 bases). This sequence was found in a male donor with esophageal squamous cell carcinoma. The sample was blood. The CDR3 sequence: CASSFEYGSHNEQFF. CDR3 bases: TGTGCCAGCAGCTTCGAGTACGGGAGCCACAATGAGCAGTTCTTC.